Below are 7 T cell receptor beta chains sequenced from a single sample in a study of blood T cell repertoires in COVID-19. Measured with immunoSEQ multiplex PCR; TCRdb has only the in-frame clones, and not every one. The sample contains some 200,000 clones, around 81% of which appear only once. The sequenced material came from peripheral blood. Receptor source: a human donor in a cohort sampled during active COVID-19.

This clone was detected only once. The chain employs TRBV11-2 and TRBJ2-5; D gene unclear. In germline, CDR1 is SGHAT, CDR2 FQNNGV. The CDR3 runs 13 residues. V was clipped by 2 bases and J by 3 bases, with 7 bases between them. CDR3 region: CASSLPSEETQYF. The CDR3 DNA is TGTGCCAGCAGCTTACCGTCAGAAGAGACCCAGTACTTC.

The chain carries TRBV9 and TRBJ1-3; possibly TRBD1 for D (5 bases). The CDR3 contains 13 residues. Germline CDR1 and CDR2: SGDLS and YYNGEE. V lost 0 bases to trimming and J lost 4 bases, with 5 bases between them. The CDR3 is CASSVGQGNTIYF. DNA of the CDR3: TGTGCCAGCAGCGTAGGACAGGGAAACACCATATATTTT.

This rearrangement joins TRBV10-3 to TRBJ2-3; D is unclear. V lost 4 bases, J lost 0 bases, and 5 bases lay in between. Germline V gene sequence: CDR1 ENHRY, CDR2 SYGVKD. This CDR3 comprises 13 residues. The DNA of the CDR3 is TGTGCCATCAGTGGAACTAGCACAGATACGCAGTATTTT. Translating it yields CAISGTSTDTQYF.

The V and J genes are TRBV28 and TRBJ2-4; 8 nucleotides match TRBD1. CDR1 MDHEN and CDR2 SYDVKM come from the germline V gene. The CDR3 loop spans 15 amino acids. V was clipped by 5 bases and J by 8 bases; unmatched bases: 11. The CDR3 sequence is CASSVDREGMDIQYF. The CDR3 DNA sequence: TGTGCCAGCAGTGTGGACAGGGAAGGTATGGACATTCAGTACTTC.

The chain combines TRBV13 with TRBJ2-1; perhaps TRBD1 as D (6 bases). Germline V gene data show CDR1 as PRHDT and CDR2 as FYEKMQ (reference sequence). The V gene lost 4 bases and the J gene lost 8 bases, with 15 bases spanning the gap. This CDR3 contains 14 residues. The CDR3 DNA reads TGTGCCAGCAGCTACCCCACAGGGAAGGATGAGCAGTTCTTC. It is translated as CASSYPTGKDEQFF. Full variable domain (missing parts from reference TRBV13 and TRBJ2-1): AAGVIQSPRHLIKEKRETATLKCYPIPRHDTVYWYQQGPGQDPQFLISFYEKMQSDKGSIPDRFSAQQFSDYHSELNMSSLELGDSALYFCASSYPTGKDEQFFGPGTRLTVL.

The chain joins TRBV10-3 to TRBJ1-5, with D unclear. V lost 0 bases, J lost 7 bases, and 7 bases lay in between. CDR3 length: 13 residues. The germline V gene encodes CDR1 ENHRY and CDR2 SYGVKD. The CDR3 reads CAISESREQPQHF. CDR3 DNA: TGTGCCATCAGTGAGTCGCGAGAGCAGCCCCAGCATTTT.

The chain uses TRBV18 and TRBJ1-5; 9 bases map to TRBD1. Looked up from germline, CDR1 is KGHSH and CDR2 is LQKENI. The CDR3 loop spans 15 amino acids. The V gene end was trimmed by 4 bases and the J gene end by 6 bases; junction bases not matched to a gene: 7. The CDR3 coding sequence is TGTGCCAGCTCACTGGGACAGGGTAGCGGTCAGCCCCAGCATTTT. It translates to CASSLGQGSGQPQHF.